A single sample is the source of the 21 T cell receptor beta chains below, sequenced in a study of blood T cell repertoires in COVID-19. Here immunoSEQ multiplex PCR was the method, and the copy in TCRdb shows in-frame clones only, minus some. Here the sample spans roughly 120,000 clones, over 80% being singletons. Sequenced material: peripheral blood. The source is a woman between 45 and 65 years old with acute or convalescent COVID-19.

This chain connects TRBV7-9 to TRBJ1-2, with 7 bases fitting TRBD1. The germline gives CDR1 SEHNR, CDR2 FQNEAQ (reference sequence). The CDR3 has 14 residues. V gave up 1 base and J gave up 8 bases; unmatched junction bases: 7. CDR3 sequence (DNA): TGTGCCAGCAGCTTAGGGACCCCACAGGGGGGCTACACCTTC. Encoded protein: CASSLGTPQGGYTF.

This chain uses TRBV24-1 with TRBJ1-5; D is perhaps TRBD1 (6 bases). Trimming took 7 bases from V and 4 from J, leaving 13 bases between them. Germline V gene data show CDR1 as KGHDR and CDR2 as SFDVKD. The CDR3 runs 14 residues. CDR3 nucleotide sequence: TGTGCCACCAGCCTCAGGGGTCAAAATCAGCCCCAGCATTTT. The encoded protein is CATSLRGQNQPQHF.

The rearrangement links TRBV5-4 to TRBJ2-1; the match to TRBD2 covers 12 bases. Per the germline V gene, CDR1 is SGHNT and CDR2 is YYREEE (reference sequence). V lost 4 bases and J lost 4; bases outside the gene matches: 3. The CDR3 is made up of 15 amino acids. The CDR3 loop is CASSQTSGSYNEQFF. Here the CDR3 DNA reads TGTGCCAGCAGCCAGACTAGCGGGAGTTACAATGAGCAGTTCTTC.

The chain combines TRBV6-5 with TRBJ1-1; D is uncertain. The length of the CDR3 is 14 residues. Trimming left V 0 bases short and J 1 base short, with 6 bases between. The germline V gene has CDR1 MNHEY and CDR2 SVGAGI. CDR3 in amino acids: CASSYSTANTEAFF. CDR3 coding DNA: TGTGCCAGCAGTTACTCCACAGCGAACACTGAAGCTTTCTTT.

The rearrangement uses TRBV5-4 and TRBJ2-1; 7 positions agree with TRBD2. The CDR3 is made up of 12 amino acids. Germline CDR1 reads SGHNT; CDR2 reads YYREEE (reference sequence). V lost 0 bases to trimming and J lost 10 bases; unmatched junction nucleotides: 1. The CDR3 nucleotides read TGTGCCAGCAGCTTGGGTAGCGGGGAGCAGTTCTTC. Translating it yields CASSLGSGEQFF.

The rearrangement links TRBV7-3 to TRBJ2-2; a possible D gene is TRBD2 (5 bases). V was trimmed by 3 bases and J by 5 bases, leaving 13 bases between them. Looked up from germline, CDR1 is SGHTA and CDR2 is FQGTGA. The CDR3 spans 15 residues. The CDR3 sequence is CASSFGGPPTGELFF. CDR3 sequence (DNA): TGTGCCAGCAGCTTTGGCGGGCCCCCAACCGGGGAGCTGTTTTTT.

The gene calls are TRBV28 and TRBJ1-1; perhaps TRBD1 as D (6 bases). Trimming removed 10 bases at V and 5 bases at J, with 17 bases between. The CDR3 runs to 13 residues. Germline-derived CDR1 and CDR2 are MDHEN and SYDVKM. The CDR3 sequence is CAINRERWTEAFF. As DNA, the CDR3 is TGTGCCATAAACAGGGAAAGGTGGACTGAAGCTTTCTTT. Combining the CDR3 with reference TRBV28 and TRBJ1-1 gives the whole variable domain DVKVTQSSRYLVKRTGEKVFLECVQDMDHENMFWYRQDPGLGLRLIYFSYDVKMKEKGDIPEGYSVSREKKERFSLILESASTNQTSMYLCAINRERWTEAFFGQGTRLTVV.

This CDR3 is CASSSIAGEQFF. The CDR3 DNA sequence: TGTGCCAGCAGTTCTATAGCGGGGGAGCAGTTCTTC. This sequence joins TRBV6-2 or TRBV6-3 and TRBJ2-1; 8 bases are shared with TRBD2. Germline CDR1 MNHEY, CDR2 SVGEGT. Losses at the gene ends were 4 bases for V and 10 bases for J; bases not matched to a gene: 3. This CDR3 comprises 12 residues.

This rearrangement joins TRBV10-3 to TRBJ2-1, with 10 bases that match TRBD1. The CDR3 loop spans 13 amino acids. The V gene end was trimmed by 6 bases and the J gene end by 7 bases; junction bases not matched to a gene: 3. Germline V gene sequence: CDR1 ENHRY, CDR2 SYGVKD. The CDR3 sequence is CAIRTGGVNEQFF. The CDR3 DNA reads TGTGCCATCAGGACAGGGGGCGTGAATGAGCAGTTCTTC.

V and J are TRBV19 and TRBJ2-3, with 7 positions matching TRBD2. Germline V gene lookup returns CDR1 LNHDA and CDR2 SQIVND (reference sequence). J gave up 0 bases and V 7 bases, and 13 bases lay outside the gene matches. This CDR3 region has 17 residues. CDR3 nucleotide sequence: TGTGCCAGTAAACTAACCGGACTAGGATCTAGCACAGATACGCAGTATTTT. This translates into CASKLTGLGSSTDTQYF. The variable domain in full, with the rest retrieved from reference TRBV19 and TRBJ2-3, is DGGITQSPKYLFRKEGQNVTLSCEQNLNHDAMYWYRQDPGQGLRLIYYSQIVNDFQKGDIAEGYSVSREKKESFPLTVTSAQKNPTAFYLCASKLTGLGSSTDTQYFGPGTRLTVL.

The genes are TRBV28 and TRBJ2-2, with a weak D call TRBD2 (6 bases). The CDR3 loop spans 14 amino acids. Trimming cost V 3 bases and J 6 bases, with 11 bases left between them. Germline CDR1 and CDR2: MDHEN and SYDVKM. The CDR3: CASSLGGWAGELFF. The CDR3 DNA follows: TGTGCCAGCAGTTTGGGGGGTTGGGCCGGGGAGCTGTTTTTT.

J is TRBJ1-1 and V is TRBV19; D is unclear. Germline V CDR1 and CDR2: LNHDA, SQIVND (reference sequence). V lost 1 base, J lost 7 bases, and 13 bases lay in between. This CDR3 spans 14 amino acids. In nucleotides, the CDR3 is TGTGCCAGTAGTATAGGAGGAGGCCGTATTGAAGCTTTCTTT. The encoded protein is CASSIGGGRIEAFF.

This chain connects TRBV7-8 to TRBJ2-4, with D tentatively TRBD2 (5 bases). Looked up from germline, CDR1 is SGHVS and CDR2 is FQNEAQ. The V and J ends lost 5 bases and 1 base respectively, with 12 bases between them. There are 15 residues in the CDR3. The CDR3 reads CASSDYPRAKNIQYF. The CDR3 bases are TGTGCCAGCAGCGACTATCCAAGGGCCAAAAACATTCAGTACTTC.

V is TRBV9 and J is TRBJ1-2, with 9 nucleotides matching TRBD1. The CDR3 length is 16 residues. Germline V gives CDR1 SGDLS, CDR2 YYNGEE. Trimming cost V 0 bases and J 6 bases; bases outside gene matches: 9. In DNA form, the CDR3 reads TGTGCCAGCAGCGTAGCTGGACAGGGGAGGTGGGATGGCTACACCTTC. Its protein product is CASSVAGQGRWDGYTF.

A few counts support this clone. The CDR3 protein is CASSMTWEPGELFF. CDR3 coding DNA: TGTGCCAGCAGCATGACCTGGGAGCCCGGGGAGCTGTTTTTT. This chain joins TRBV11-2 and TRBJ2-2; tentative D call: TRBD2 (5 bases). This CDR3 comprises 14 residues. Per the germline V gene, CDR1 is SGHAT and CDR2 is FQNNGV. Deletions cut 5 bases from V and 6 bases from J, with 13 bases between.

The rearrangement uses TRBV5-1 and TRBJ2-1; tentative D call: TRBD1 (6 bases). The CDR3 sequence is 15 residues long. The V gene lost 5 bases and the J gene lost 1 base, with 13 bases spanning the gap. CDR1 is SGHRS, CDR2 YFSETQ, per germline. The CDR3: CASSITGISYNEQFF. The CDR3 DNA is TGCGCCAGCAGTATCACAGGGATATCCTACAATGAGCAGTTCTTC.

This chain connects TRBV28 to TRBJ1-2; D may be TRBD1 (6 bases). The CDR3 consists of 14 residues. Germline CDR1 and CDR2: MDHEN and SYDVKM. Trimming left V 2 bases short and J 6 bases short, with 13 bases between. Here the CDR3 reads CASSLPGGGDGYTF. The CDR3 DNA reads TGTGCCAGCAGTTTACCGGGGGGCGGTGATGGCTACACCTTC.

The chain employs TRBV24-1 and TRBJ2-7; tentatively, D is TRBD1 (5 bases). CDR1 and CDR2 (germline): KGHDR, SFDVKD. The CDR3 is made up of 14 amino acids. Trimming took off 10 bases at V and 6 bases at J, with 21 bases between the two ends. The CDR3 loop is CATFVRKGMSEQYF. In DNA, the CDR3 is TGTGCCACTTTTGTCAGAAAGGGGATGAGCGAGCAGTACTTC.

In DNA, the CDR3 is TGCAGTGCTCTAATCCGGGACAGAGACTTCTTT. Translation: CSALIRDRDFF. The rearrangement uses TRBV20-1 and TRBJ1-1; the match to TRBD1 covers 7 bases. CDR1 and CDR2 from the germline V gene are DFQATT and SNEGSKA (reference sequence). This CDR3 is 11 amino acids long. J gave up 14 bases and V 5 bases, and 11 bases lay outside the gene matches.

The chain couples TRBV11-2 to TRBJ2-6; D ambiguous. Germline assignment: CDR1 SGHAT and CDR2 FQNNGV. This CDR3 contains 14 residues. V lost 1 base to trimming and J lost 7 bases, with 8 bases between them. For the CDR3, the DNA is TGTGCCAGCAGCTTAGTGGCAGGCGCCAACGTCCTGACTTTC. Translating it yields CASSLVAGANVLTF.

This chain joins TRBV2 and TRBJ1-5; 9 bases fit TRBD1. The V segment lost 7 bases and the J segment 7 bases; nucleotides outside the gene matches: 5. Germline V gene data show CDR1 as SNHLY and CDR2 as FYNNEI. This CDR3 region has 13 residues. CDR3: CASKGQGGQPQHF. The CDR3, as DNA: TGTGCCAGCAAGGGACAGGGCGGACAGCCCCAGCATTTT.